These T cell receptor beta chains were read from a single sample in a study of blood T cell repertoires in COVID-19. Produced via immunoSEQ multiplex PCR; TCRdb's table is partial and in-frame only. Seen here are 200,000 to 250,000 clones, roughly 88% observed once, and the top ten hold roughly 1.4%. The specimen was peripheral blood. These receptor sequences come from a woman in her forties who had recovered from COVID-19. Each CDR3 is given with its conserved first and last residue. Each record gives: clone size, D gene, V gene, J gene, CDR3 DNA, CDR3 protein. A D gene is named only where the DNA matches it firmly. Clone size is not always given. Where it is, it says once, few, many or a class for expanded clones.

>NA|TRBD1|TRBV29-1|TRBJ1-4
TGCAGCGTTGGAGGGACAGGGAATGAAAAACTGTTTTTT
CSVGGTGNEKLFF
>NA|TRBD1|TRBV5-4|TRBJ2-2
TGTGCCAGCAGCTTTGGGACAGTGAACACCGGGGAGCTGTTTTTT
CASSFGTVNTGELFF
>few|NA|TRBV5-6|TRBJ1-1
TGTGCCAGCAGCACCTTCCAGGGAAACACTGAAGCTTTCTTT
CASSTFQGNTEAFF
>NA|NA|TRBV6-5|TRBJ2-7
TGTGCCAGCAGTTATTTTGGAGGGAACGCGCAGTACTTC
CASSYFGGNAQYF
>NA|TRBD2|TRBV5-1|TRBJ2-3
TGCGCCAGCAGCCGTTCTAGCGGGACCACAGATACGCAGTATTTT
CASSRSSGTTDTQYF
>NA|TRBD2|TRBV19|TRBJ2-5
TGTGCCAGTACCCCAACTAGCGGCGGAGAGACCCAGTACTTC
CASTPTSGGETQYF
>NA|NA|TRBV6-1|TRBJ1-1
TGTGCCAGCAGTGAAGTGGGGCAGCCGAACACTGAAGCTTTCTTT
CASSEVGQPNTEAFF
>NA|TRBD1|TRBV24-1|TRBJ2-1
TGTGCCACCAGGTCGACAGGGGGCGCAAACGATGAGCAGTTCTTC
CATRSTGGANDEQFF
>NA|NA|TRBV6-2/TRBV6-3|TRBJ2-3
TGTGCCAGCAGTTTTTTCTCTAGCACAGATACGCAGTATTTT
CASSFFSSTDTQYF
>few|TRBD2|TRBV4-3|TRBJ2-1
TGCGCCAGCAGCCAAGAACTATTACCATACTCCGGGACTAGCGGGACTCAGCAGTTCTTC
CASSQELLPYSGTSGTQQFF
>NA|TRBD2|TRBV9|TRBJ2-1
TGTGCCAGCAGCACACAAACTAGCGGGAATTACAATGAGCAGTTCTTC
CASSTQTSGNYNEQFF
>few|NA|TRBV27|TRBJ1-5
TGTGCCAGCAACCCTGCGGGGGGCGGCAATCAGCCCCAGCATTTT
CASNPAGGGNQPQHF
>NA|TRBD1|TRBV19|TRBJ1-2
TGTGCCAGTAGTCCACAGGGGGCGAACTATGGCTACACCTTC
CASSPQGANYGYTF
>NA|TRBD1|TRBV2|TRBJ1-2
TGTGCCAGCAGTGAAGTCAGGGGGCTAATGGGCTACACCTTC
CASSEVRGLMGYTF
>NA|NA|TRBV7-9|TRBJ2-7
TGTGCCAGCAGCTTAGGCCTCTCCTCTGGAGGGCAGTACTTC
CASSLGLSSGGQYF
>once|TRBD2|TRBV19|TRBJ2-2
TGTGCCAGTATTGCCCTAGCGGGGTACACCGGGGAGCTGTTTTTT
CASIALAGYTGELFF
>NA|NA|TRBV19|TRBJ2-7
TGTGCCAGTAGTCCCGACAGGAGTGGCTACGAGCAGTACTTC
CASSPDRSGYEQYF
>few|NA|TRBV1|TRBJ2-5
TGCACCAGCAGCCAAGTACGGACAGGGGTACAAGAGACCCAGTACTTC
CTSSQVRTGVQETQYF
>NA|NA|TRBV13|TRBJ2-7
TGTGCCAGCAGGGTAGCGAGGAACTCCTACGAGCAGTACTTC
CASRVARNSYEQYF
>NA|NA|TRBV9|TRBJ1-2
TGTGCCAGCAGCGGAAGTAGTTCGGGGGAGGGCTATGGCTACACCTTC
CASSGSSSGEGYGYTF
>NA|TRBD1|TRBV5-1|TRBJ2-7
TGCGCCAGCAGCTTGGTTGGGACAGGTGCCTACGAGCAGTACTTC
CASSLVGTGAYEQYF
>NA|TRBD1|TRBV18|TRBJ2-2
TGTGCCAGCTCACCTCGTGGACAGGGGGCGAGCGGGGAGCTGTTTTTT
CASSPRGQGASGELFF
>NA|NA|TRBV7-2|TRBJ1-4
TGTGCCAGCAGCCCAGGGGTAAAGGAAAAACTGTTTTTT
CASSPGVKEKLFF
>NA|TRBD1|TRBV10-3|TRBJ2-1
TGTGCCATCAGGCAGGGGGCCGATGAGCAGTTCTTC
CAIRQGADEQFF
>NA|NA|TRBV6-5|TRBJ1-3
TGTGCCGTCCAAAACTCTGGAAACACCATATATTTT
CAVQNSGNTIYF
>NA|TRBD1|TRBV9|TRBJ1-4
TGTGCCAGCGGGACAGCTTCTCAGGAAAAACTGTTTTTT
CASGTASQEKLFF
>NA|TRBD1|TRBV5-6|TRBJ1-2
TGTGCCAGCAGCCCCACTCCGCAGGGGGTTAACTATGGCTACACCTTC
CASSPTPQGVNYGYTF
>few|TRBD1|TRBV7-9|TRBJ2-2
TGTGCCAGCAAACCGGACAGGGACACCGGGGAGCTGTTTTTT
CASKPDRDTGELFF
>NA|NA|TRBV7-7|TRBJ2-7
TGTGCTAGCAGCTTAGCCCCATCGCCAGGCCACGAGCAGTACTTC
CASSLAPSPGHEQYF
>NA|NA|TRBV9|TRBJ2-1
TGTGCCAGCAGCGTAGGAGGGGGAACGGAGCAGTTCTTC
CASSVGGGTEQFF
>NA|NA|TRBV15|TRBJ1-4
TGTGCCACCAGCAGCCAGCGGGGTGGTAATGAAAAACTGTTTTTT
CATSSQRGGNEKLFF
>NA|TRBD2|TRBV29-1|TRBJ2-5
TGCAGCGTCCTACACCTCTCGGGAGGAGAGACCCAGTACTTC
CSVLHLSGGETQYF
>NA|NA|TRBV10-3|TRBJ2-3
TGTGCCATCAGTGAGTCGCTTTCGGGCACAGATACGCAGTATTTT
CAISESLSGTDTQYF
>NA|TRBD2|TRBV7-3|TRBJ2-1
TGTGCCAGCAGCCTTGAGGCTAGCGGGGGTCATGAGCAGTTCTTC
CASSLEASGGHEQFF
>NA|NA|TRBV6-1|TRBJ2-1
TGTGCCAGCAGTGAAGCCAGCGGTCTGTACAATGAGCAGTTCTTC
CASSEASGLYNEQFF
>NA|NA|TRBV9|TRBJ1-2
TGTGCCAGCAGCGTCCTACAGATTAACTATGGCTACACCTTC
CASSVLQINYGYTF
>NA|NA|TRBV28|TRBJ2-3
TGTGCCAGCAGTTACGACAGTATTCGCACAGATACGCAGTATTTT
CASSYDSIRTDTQYF
>NA|NA|TRBV9|TRBJ2-1
TGTGCCAGCACTAAAGACGGGGAATCCTACAATGAGCAGTTCTTC
CASTKDGESYNEQFF
>NA|NA|TRBV9|TRBJ2-1
TGTGCCAGCAGCGTAAGAGAATACTCCTACAATGAGCAGTTCTTC
CASSVREYSYNEQFF
>NA|TRBD1|TRBV5-1|TRBJ1-4
TGCGCCAGCAGCTTGGGAGGACAGGGCTGGACTAATGAAAAACTGTTTTTT
CASSLGGQGWTNEKLFF
>NA|NA|TRBV6-1|TRBJ1-6
TGTGCCAGCAGTGACAGACAGCGCCATAATTCACCCCTCCACTTT
CASSDRQRHNSPLHF
>NA|NA|TRBV13|TRBJ1-1
TGTGCCAGCAGCTTCAGGGCCACTGAAGCTTTCTTT
CASSFRATEAFF
>NA|NA|TRBV14|TRBJ2-5
TGTGCCAGCAGCCAATTCGGGGTTGAGACCCAGTACTTC
CASSQFGVETQYF
>NA|NA|TRBV30|TRBJ2-7
TGTGCCTGGAGTACGCGGTTCTACGAGCAGTACTTC
CAWSTRFYEQYF
>NA|TRBD1|TRBV11-2|TRBJ1-3
TGTGCCAGCAGCCAGACAGGGACTGGAAACACCATATATTTT
CASSQTGTGNTIYF
>NA|TRBD2|TRBV5-1|TRBJ2-6
TGCGCCAGCAGGAGGGCAGCGGGGGGGCCTATTGGGGCCAACGTCCTGACTTTC
CASRRAAGGPIGANVLTF
>NA|NA|TRBV19|TRBJ2-2
TGTGCCAGTAGTTCCCAGGGCTACACCGGGGAGCTGTTTTTT
CASSSQGYTGELFF